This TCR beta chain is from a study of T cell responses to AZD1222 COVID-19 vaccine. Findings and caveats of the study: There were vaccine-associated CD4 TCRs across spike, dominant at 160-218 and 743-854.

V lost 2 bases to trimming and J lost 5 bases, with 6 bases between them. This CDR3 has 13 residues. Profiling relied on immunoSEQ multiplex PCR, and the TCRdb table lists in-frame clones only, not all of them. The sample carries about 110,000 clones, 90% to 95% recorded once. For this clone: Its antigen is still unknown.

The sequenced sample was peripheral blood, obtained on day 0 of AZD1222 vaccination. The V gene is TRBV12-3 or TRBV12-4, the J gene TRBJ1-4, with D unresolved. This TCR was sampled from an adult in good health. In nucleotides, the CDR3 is TGTGCCAGCAGTTTATCCGGAAATGAAAAACTGTTTTTT. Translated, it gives CASSLSGNEKLFF.